This T cell receptor beta chain was recovered during a study of early T cells in non-severe SARS-CoV-2 infection. Across the whole study: Sequencing of bulk RNA from unsorted whole blood was done, without chain pairing. Study-wide findings and caveats: Matching results from VDJdb favored anti-spike CD8 responses, leaving private and CD4 specificities undetected.

Attachment of unique molecular identifiers to individual cDNA molecules was performed. In TCRdb, the 5' RACE reads were re-called with MiXCR into one record per CDR3 protein. The repertoire consists of about 33,000 distinct CDR3 sequences, with 5% occurring once and the leading ten covering 13% to 15%. The CDR3 has 13 amino acids. CDR1 and CDR2 (germline): LGHNA, YSLEER. The germline V and J ends were trimmed by 0 bases and 1 base, with 1 base remaining between them. This clonotype was seen more than once but under ten times. Antigen specificity is unknown. Sequences were obtained from whole blood. The V and J genes are TRBV4-3 and TRBJ1-5; D remains unclear. The clonotype was recovered from an adult who was a healthcare worker with PCR-confirmed SARS-CoV-2 infection or an uninfected control (not recorded which). The chain's CDR3 is CASSQESNQPQHF. The CDR3 DNA reads TGCGCCAGCAGCCAAGAAAGCAATCAGCCCCAGCATTTT.